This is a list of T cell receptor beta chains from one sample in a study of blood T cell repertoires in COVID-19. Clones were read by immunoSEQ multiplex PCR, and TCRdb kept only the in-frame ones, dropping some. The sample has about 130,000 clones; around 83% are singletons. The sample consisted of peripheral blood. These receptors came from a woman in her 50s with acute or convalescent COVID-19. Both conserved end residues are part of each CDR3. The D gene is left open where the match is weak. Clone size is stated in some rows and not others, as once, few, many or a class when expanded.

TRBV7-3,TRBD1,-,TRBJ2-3,TGTGCCAGCAGCTTAGTAGGGGGCGAAGGGACAGATACGCAGTATTTT,CASSLVGGEGTDTQYF
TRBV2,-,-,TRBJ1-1,TGTGCCAGCAGTGAACTTGTGACACCAGCTTTCTTT,CASSELVTPAFF
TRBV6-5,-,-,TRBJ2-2,TGTGCCAGCAGTTACTCGGGGAATCGGGGCGGGGAGCTGTTTTTT,CASSYSGNRGGELFF
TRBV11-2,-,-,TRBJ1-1,TGTGCCAGCAGCTTAAATGGGGCAACTGAAGCTTTCTTT,CASSLNGATEAFF
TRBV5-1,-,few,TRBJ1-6,TGCGCCAGCAGACTGTGGGCCACCGGGACTGCAGATTCACCCCTCCACTTT,CASRLWATGTADSPLHF
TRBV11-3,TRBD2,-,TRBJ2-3,TGTGCCAGCAGCGACGGGACTAGCGGGGGGGCCCTTGCAGATACGCAGTATTTT,CASSDGTSGGALADTQYF
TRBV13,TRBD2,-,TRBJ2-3,TGTGCCAGCAGCGCGAGCGGGGGGGCCGTTAATACGCAGTATTTT,CASSASGGAVNTQYF
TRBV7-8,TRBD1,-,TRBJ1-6,TGTGCCAGCAGCTTAGAACGTAGGGGACAGGTCCGTTCACCCCTCCACTTT,CASSLERRGQVRSPLHF
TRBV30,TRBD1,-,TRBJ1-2,TGTGCCTGGAGGTACGACAGGGGGCAAGGCTACACCTTC,CAWRYDRGQGYTF
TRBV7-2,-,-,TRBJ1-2,TGTGCCAGCAGCTTAGAGGGGGGAGGGGTCCCTTATGGCTACACCTTC,CASSLEGGGVPYGYTF
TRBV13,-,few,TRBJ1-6,TGTGCCAGCAGCTTAACAGGGACAAATCCCCTCCACTTT,CASSLTGTNPLHF
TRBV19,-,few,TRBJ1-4,TGTGCCAGTAATAATAACGGTAATGAAAAACTGTTTTTT,CASNNNGNEKLFF
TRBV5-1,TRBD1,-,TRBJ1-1,TGCGCCAGCAGAACGGACAGGGGCGACACTGAAGCTTTCTTT,CASRTDRGDTEAFF
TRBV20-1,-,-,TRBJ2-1,TGCAGTGCTCGCCCCAGCAATGAGCAGTTCTTC,CSARPSNEQFF
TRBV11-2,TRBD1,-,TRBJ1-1,TGTGCCAGCAGCTTAGCCGGGACAGGGGGCACTGAAGCTTTCTTT,CASSLAGTGGTEAFF
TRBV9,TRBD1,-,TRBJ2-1,TGTGCCAGCAGCGTAGGGCAGGGGGCTTACCATGAGCAGTTCTTC,CASSVGQGAYHEQFF
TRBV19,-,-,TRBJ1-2,TGTGCCACCAAACCTCACGACACGGTGAACTATGGCTACACCTTC,CATKPHDTVNYGYTF
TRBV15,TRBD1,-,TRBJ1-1,TGTGCCACCAGCAGCACAGGGGGCACTGAAGCTTTCTTT,CATSSTGGTEAFF
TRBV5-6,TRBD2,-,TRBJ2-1,TGTGCCAGCAGCTTGGCCAATGTAGCGGGGGAAAATGAGCAGTTCTTC,CASSLANVAGENEQFF
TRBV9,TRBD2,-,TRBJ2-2,TGTGCCAGCAGCGTACCGGGACTAGCGGGGGCAGCGAACACCGGGGAGCTGTTTTTT,CASSVPGLAGAANTGELFF
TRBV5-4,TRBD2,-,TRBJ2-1,TGTGCCAGCAGCTTGGAAGGGACTACAAGCTCCTACAATGAGCAGTTCTTC,CASSLEGTTSSYNEQFF
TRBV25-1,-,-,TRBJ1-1,TGTGCCAGCAGTGATCCGACGGGGAACACTGAAGCTTTCTTT,CASSDPTGNTEAFF
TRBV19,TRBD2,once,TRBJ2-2,TGTGCCAGTAGTACAGGACTAGTCCCCGGGGAGCTGTTTTTT,CASSTGLVPGELFF
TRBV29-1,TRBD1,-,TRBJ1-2,TGCAGCGTCGAAAGGACAGGGGTGAACTATGGCTACACCTTC,CSVERTGVNYGYTF
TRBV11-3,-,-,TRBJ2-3,TGTGCCAGCAAGCTTAGCGCAAACACAGATACGCAGTATTTT,CASKLSANTDTQYF
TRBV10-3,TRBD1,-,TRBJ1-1,TGTGCCATCAGTGGGCGGACAGGGATGAACACTGAAGCTTTCTTT,CAISGRTGMNTEAFF
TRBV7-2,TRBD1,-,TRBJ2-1,TGTGCCAGCAGCTTGGACAGGGCGACCGTCTACAATGAGCAGTTCTTC,CASSLDRATVYNEQFF
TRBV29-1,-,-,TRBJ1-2,TGCAGCGTGCACAGGGTTGGCTATGGCTACACCTTC,CSVHRVGYGYTF
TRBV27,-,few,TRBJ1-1,TGTGCCAGCAGTCCCCGGACAGTCATGAACACTGAAGCTTTCTTT,CASSPRTVMNTEAFF